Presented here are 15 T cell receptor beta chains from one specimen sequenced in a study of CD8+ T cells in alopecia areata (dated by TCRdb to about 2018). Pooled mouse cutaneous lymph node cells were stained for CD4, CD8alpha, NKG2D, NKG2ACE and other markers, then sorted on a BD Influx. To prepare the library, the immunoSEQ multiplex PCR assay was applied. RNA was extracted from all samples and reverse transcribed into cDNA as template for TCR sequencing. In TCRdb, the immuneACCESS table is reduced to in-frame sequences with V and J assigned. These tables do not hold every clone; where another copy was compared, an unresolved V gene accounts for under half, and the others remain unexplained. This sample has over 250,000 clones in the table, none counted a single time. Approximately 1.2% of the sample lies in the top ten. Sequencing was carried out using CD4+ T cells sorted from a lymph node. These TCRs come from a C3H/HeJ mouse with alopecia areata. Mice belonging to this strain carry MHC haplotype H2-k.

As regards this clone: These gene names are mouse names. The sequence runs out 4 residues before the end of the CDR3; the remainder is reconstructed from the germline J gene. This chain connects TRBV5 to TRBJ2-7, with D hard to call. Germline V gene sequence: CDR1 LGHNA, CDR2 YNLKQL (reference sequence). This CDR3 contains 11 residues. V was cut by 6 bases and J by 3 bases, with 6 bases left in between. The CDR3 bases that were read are TGTGCCAGCAGTTTGGGCTAT. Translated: CASSLGY. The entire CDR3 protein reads CASSLGYEQYF.

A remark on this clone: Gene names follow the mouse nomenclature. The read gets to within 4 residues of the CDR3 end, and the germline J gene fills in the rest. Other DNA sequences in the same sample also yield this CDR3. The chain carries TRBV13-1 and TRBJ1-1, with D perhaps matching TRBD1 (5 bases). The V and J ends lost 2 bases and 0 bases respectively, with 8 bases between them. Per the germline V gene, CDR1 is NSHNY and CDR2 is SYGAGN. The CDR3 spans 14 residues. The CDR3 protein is CASSDGHANTEVFF. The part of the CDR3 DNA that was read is TGTGCCAGCAGTGACGGACACGCAAACACA.

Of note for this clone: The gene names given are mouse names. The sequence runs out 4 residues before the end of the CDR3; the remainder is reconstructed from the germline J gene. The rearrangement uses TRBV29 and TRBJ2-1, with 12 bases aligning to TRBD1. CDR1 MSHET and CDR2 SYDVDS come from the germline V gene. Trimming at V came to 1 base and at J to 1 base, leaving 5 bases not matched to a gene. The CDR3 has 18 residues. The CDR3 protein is CASSLFGTGGANYAEQFF. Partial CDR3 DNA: TGTGCTAGCAGTTTATTTGGGACAGGGGGCGCGAACTATGCT.

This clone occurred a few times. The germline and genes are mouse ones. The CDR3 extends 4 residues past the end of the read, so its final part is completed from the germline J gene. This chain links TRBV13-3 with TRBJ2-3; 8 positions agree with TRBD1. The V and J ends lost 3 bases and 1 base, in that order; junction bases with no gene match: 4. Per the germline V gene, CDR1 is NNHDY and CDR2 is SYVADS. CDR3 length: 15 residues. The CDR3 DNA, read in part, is TGTGCCAGCAGTGGCAGGGGGCGCGGTGCAGAA. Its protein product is CASSGRGRGAE. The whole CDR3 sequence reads CASSGRGRGAETLYF.

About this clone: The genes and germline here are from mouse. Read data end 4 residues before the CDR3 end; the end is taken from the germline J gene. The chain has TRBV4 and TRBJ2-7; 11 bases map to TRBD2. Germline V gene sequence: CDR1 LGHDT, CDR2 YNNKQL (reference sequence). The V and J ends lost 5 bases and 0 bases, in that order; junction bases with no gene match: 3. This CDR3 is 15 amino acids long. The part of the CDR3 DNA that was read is TGTGCCAGCAGCCGGACTGGGGGGAGCTCCTAT. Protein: CASSRTGGSSY. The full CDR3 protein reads CASSRTGGSSYEQYF.

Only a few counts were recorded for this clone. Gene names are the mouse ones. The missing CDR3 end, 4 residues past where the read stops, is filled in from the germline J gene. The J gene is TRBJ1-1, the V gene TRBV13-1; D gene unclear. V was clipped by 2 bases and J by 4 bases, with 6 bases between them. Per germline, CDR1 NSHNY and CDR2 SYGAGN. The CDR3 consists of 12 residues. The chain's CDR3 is CASSEVSTEVFF. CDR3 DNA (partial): TGTGCCAGCAGTGAGGTCAGCACA.

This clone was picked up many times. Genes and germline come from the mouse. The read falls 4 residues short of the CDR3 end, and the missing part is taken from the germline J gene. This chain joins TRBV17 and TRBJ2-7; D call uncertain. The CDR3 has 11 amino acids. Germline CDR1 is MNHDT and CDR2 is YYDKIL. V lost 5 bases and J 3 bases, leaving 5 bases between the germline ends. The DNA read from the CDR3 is TGTGCTAGCAGTTACAGCTAT. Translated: CASSYSY. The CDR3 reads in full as CASSYSYEQYF.

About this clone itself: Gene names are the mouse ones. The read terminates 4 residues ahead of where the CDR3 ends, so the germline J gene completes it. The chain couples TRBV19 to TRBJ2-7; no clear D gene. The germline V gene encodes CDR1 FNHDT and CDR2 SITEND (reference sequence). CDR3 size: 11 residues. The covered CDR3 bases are TGTGCCAGCAGTCAGAAATAT. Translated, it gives CASSQKY. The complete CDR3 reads CASSQKYEQYF.

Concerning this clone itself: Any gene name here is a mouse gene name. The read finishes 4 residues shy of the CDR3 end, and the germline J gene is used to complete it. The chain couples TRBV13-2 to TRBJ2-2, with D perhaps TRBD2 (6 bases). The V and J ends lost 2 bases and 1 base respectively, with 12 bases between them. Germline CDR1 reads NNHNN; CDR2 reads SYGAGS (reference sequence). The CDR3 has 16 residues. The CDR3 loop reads CASGETGFLNTGQLYF. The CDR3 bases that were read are TGTGCCAGCGGTGAGACTGGTTTCCTAAACACCGGG.

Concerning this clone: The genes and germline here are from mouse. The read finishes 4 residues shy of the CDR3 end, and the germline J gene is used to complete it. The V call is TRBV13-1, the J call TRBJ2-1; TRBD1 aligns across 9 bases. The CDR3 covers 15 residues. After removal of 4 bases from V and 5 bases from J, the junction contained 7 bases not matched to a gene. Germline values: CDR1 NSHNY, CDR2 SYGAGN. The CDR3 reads CASSLRDRVDAEQFF. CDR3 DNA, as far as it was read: TGTGCCAGCAGTCTCCGGGACAGGGTGGATGCT.

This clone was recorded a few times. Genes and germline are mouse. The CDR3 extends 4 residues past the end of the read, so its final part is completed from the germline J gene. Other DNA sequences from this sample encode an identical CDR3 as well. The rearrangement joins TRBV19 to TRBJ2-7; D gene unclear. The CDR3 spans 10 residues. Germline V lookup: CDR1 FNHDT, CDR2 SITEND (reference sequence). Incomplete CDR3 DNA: TGTGCCAGCAGTATAGAT. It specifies CASSID. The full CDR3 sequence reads CASSIDEQYF.

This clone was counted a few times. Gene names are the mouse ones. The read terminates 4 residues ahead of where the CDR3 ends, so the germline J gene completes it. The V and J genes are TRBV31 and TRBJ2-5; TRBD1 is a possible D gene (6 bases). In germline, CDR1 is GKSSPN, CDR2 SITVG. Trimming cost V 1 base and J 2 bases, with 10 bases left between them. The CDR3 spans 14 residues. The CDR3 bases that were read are TGTGCCTGGAGTCCAGGGGCGAGCCAAGAC. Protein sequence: CAWSPGASQD. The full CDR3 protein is CAWSPGASQDTQYF. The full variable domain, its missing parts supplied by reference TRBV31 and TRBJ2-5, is AQTIHQWPVAEIKAVGSPLSLGCTIKGKSSPNLYWYWQATGGTLQQLFYSITVGQVESVVQLNLSASRPKDDQFILSTEKLLLSHSGFYLCAWSPGASQDTQYFGPGTRLLVL.

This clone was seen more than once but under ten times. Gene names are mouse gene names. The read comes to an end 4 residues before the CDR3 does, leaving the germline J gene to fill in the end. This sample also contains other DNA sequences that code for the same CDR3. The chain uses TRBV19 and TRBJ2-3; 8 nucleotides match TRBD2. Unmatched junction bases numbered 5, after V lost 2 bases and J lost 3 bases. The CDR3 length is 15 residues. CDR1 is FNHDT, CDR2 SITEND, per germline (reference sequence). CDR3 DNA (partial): TGTGCCAGCAGTATCGCCGGGGGGGCGGCAGAA. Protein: CASSIAGGAAE. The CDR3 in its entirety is CASSIAGGAAETLYF.

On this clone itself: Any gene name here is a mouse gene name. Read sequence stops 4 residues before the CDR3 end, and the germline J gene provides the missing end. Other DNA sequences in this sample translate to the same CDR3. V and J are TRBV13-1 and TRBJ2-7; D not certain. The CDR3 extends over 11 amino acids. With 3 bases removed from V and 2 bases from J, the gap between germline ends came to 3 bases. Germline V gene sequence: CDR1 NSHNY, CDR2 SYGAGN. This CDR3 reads CASSATYEQYF. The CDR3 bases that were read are TGTGCCAGCAGTGCCACCTAT.

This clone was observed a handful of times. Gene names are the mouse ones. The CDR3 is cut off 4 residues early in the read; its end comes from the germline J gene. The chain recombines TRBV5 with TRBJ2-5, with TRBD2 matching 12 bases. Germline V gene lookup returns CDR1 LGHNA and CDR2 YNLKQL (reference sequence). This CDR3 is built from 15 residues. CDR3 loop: CASSSPGTGGDTQYF. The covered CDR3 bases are TGTGCCAGCAGCTCCCCCGGGACTGGGGGGGAC.